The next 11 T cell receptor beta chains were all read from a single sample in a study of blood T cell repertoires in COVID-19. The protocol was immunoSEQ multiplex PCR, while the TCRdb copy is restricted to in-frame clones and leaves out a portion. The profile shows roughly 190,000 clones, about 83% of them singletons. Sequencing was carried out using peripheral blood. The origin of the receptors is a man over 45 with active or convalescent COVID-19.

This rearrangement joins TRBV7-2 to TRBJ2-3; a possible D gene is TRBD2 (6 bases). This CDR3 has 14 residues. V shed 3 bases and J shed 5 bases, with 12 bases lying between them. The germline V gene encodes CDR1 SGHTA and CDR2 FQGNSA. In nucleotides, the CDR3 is TGTGCCAGCAGCTTGGTGCCGGGGGTAGATACGCAGTATTTT. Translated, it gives CASSLVPGVDTQYF. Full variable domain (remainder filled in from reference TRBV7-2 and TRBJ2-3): GAGVSQSPSNKVTEKGKDVELRCDPISGHTALYWYRQSLGQGLEFLIYFQGNSAPDKSGLPSDRFSAERTGGSVSTLTIQRTQQEDSAVYLCASSLVPGVDTQYFGPGTRLTVL.

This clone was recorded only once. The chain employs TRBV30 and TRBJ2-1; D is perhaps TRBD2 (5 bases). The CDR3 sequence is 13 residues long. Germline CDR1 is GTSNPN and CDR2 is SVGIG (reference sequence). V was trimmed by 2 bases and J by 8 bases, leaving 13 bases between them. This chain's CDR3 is CAWSPGLRDEQFF. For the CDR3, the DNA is TGTGCCTGGAGTCCAGGACTCCGCGATGAGCAGTTCTTC.

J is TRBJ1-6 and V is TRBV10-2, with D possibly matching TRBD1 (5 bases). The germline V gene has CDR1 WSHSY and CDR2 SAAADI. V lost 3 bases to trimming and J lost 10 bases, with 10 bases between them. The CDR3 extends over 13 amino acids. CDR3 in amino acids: CASSDRVDSPLHF. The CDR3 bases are TGCGCCAGCAGTGACAGGGTTGACTCACCCCTCCACTTT.

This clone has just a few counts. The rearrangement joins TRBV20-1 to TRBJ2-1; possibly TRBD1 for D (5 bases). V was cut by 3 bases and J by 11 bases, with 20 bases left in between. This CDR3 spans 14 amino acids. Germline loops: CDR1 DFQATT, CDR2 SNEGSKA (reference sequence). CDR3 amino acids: CSASRQGDLKKQFF. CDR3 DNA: TGCAGTGCTAGTCGGCAGGGTGATTTGAAAAAGCAGTTCTTC.

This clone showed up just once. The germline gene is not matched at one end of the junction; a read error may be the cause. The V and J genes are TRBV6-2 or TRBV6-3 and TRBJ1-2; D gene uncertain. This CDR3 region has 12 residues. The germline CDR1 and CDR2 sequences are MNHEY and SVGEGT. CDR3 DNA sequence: TGTGCCAGCAGTTACCCCCCGAAACACGTCGAATTC. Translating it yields CASSYPPKHVEF.

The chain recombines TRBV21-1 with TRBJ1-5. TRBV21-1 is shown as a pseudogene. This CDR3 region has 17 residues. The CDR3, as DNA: TGTGCCAGCATGGAGGGCGTAGCCCCCGAGGGCAATCAGCCCCAGCATTTT. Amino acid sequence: CASMEGVAPEGNQPQHF.

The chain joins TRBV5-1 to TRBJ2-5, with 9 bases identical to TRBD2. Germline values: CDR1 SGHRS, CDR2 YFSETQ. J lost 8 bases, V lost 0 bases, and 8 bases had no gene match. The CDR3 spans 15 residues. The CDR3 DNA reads TGCGCCAGCAGCTTGGAACTAGCGGGTGGAGAAACCCAGTACTTC. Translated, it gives CASSLELAGGETQYF. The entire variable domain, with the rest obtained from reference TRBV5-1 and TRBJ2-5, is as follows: KAGVTQTPRYLIKTRGQQVTLSCSPISGHRSVSWYQQTPGQGLQFLFEYFSETQRNKGNFPGRFSGRQFSNSRSEMNVSTLELGDSALYLCASSLELAGGETQYFGPGTRLLVL.

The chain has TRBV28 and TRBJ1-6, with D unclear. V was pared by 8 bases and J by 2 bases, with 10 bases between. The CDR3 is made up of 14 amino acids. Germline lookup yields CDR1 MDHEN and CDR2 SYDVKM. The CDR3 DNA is TGTGCCAGCCGCGGGGTCGCCTATAATTCACCCCTCCACTTT. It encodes CASRGVAYNSPLHF.

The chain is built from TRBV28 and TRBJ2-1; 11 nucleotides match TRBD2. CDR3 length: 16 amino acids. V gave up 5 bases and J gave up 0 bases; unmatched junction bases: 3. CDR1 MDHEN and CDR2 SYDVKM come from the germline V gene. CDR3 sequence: CASSGLAGSSYNEQFF. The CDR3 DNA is TGTGCCAGCAGTGGACTAGCGGGTAGCTCCTACAATGAGCAGTTCTTC.

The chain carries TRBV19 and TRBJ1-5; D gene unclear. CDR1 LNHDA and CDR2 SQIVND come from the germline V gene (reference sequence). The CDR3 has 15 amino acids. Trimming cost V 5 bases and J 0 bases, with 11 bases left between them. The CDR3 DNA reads TGTGCCAGTAGTTCGTCCTCACTTAGCAATCAGCCCCAGCATTTT. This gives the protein CASSSSSLSNQPQHF. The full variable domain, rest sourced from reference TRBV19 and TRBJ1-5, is DGGITQSPKYLFRKEGQNVTLSCEQNLNHDAMYWYRQDPGQGLRLIYYSQIVNDFQKGDIAEGYSVSREKKESFPLTVTSAQKNPTAFYLCASSSSSLSNQPQHFGDGTRLSIL.

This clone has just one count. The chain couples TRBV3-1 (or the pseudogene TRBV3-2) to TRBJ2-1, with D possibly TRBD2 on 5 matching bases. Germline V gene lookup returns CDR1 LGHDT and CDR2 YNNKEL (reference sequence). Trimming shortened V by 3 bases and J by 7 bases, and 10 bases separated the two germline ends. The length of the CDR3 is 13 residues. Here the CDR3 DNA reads TGTGCCAGCAGCCACTCGACTATTAATGAGCAGTTCTTC. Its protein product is CASSHSTINEQFF.